This T cell receptor beta chain derives from a study of blood T cell repertoires in COVID-19. Study information: T cells, B-cell-depleted T cells, or PBMCs supplied cDNA or gDNA.

This clone is a singleton in its sample. Clinical history reported by participants formed the basis on which cohorts were assigned. Recovery meant two consecutive negative NP/OP PCR tests, professional clearance, or resolved symptoms. Original analysis: For nucleated cells, counts were estimated from reference gene primer amplification. Libraries were prepared by immunoSEQ multiplex PCR; TCRdb keeps only in-frame clonotypes and omits some of them. The V and J calls and clone size were taken over from that table, and D and trimming were inferred from the DNA. The table shows roughly 150,000 clones, with just under 85% occurring only once. With 4 bases clipped from V and 2 bases from J, the junction kept 1 base outside the gene matches. The CDR3 is 15 residues long. The germline gives CDR1 LNHDA, CDR2 SQIVND (reference sequence).

The chain joins TRBV19 to TRBJ1-4, with 10 bases aligning to TRBD1. Sequencing input: PBMCs or T cells enriched from blood (not recorded which). The origin of this receptor is a woman in her 40s who had recovered from COVID-19. CDR3 nucleotides: TGTGCCAGTAGTAGGGACAGGGGTACTAATGAAAAACTGTTTTTT. It translates to CASSRDRGTNEKLFF. Based on the CDR3 plus reference TRBV19 and TRBJ1-4, the full variable domain is DGGITQSPKYLFRKEGQNVTLSCEQNLNHDAMYWYRQDPGQGLRLIYYSQIVNDFQKGDIAEGYSVSREKKESFPLTVTSAQKNPTAFYLCASSRDRGTNEKLFFGSGTQLSVL.